Below, one T cell receptor (beta chain) is given with its context. The sample comes from a study of blood T cell repertoires in COVID-19. Across the whole study: From the United States, Italy and Spain came samples of acute and convalescent COVID-19. T cells, B-cell-depleted T cells, or PBMCs provided the cDNA or gDNA that served as material.

Per the study methods: Using reference gene primer amplification, nucleated cell counts were estimated. Assay: immunoSEQ multiplex PCR; the TCRdb copy retains only in-frame clones and omits some. The D gene and trimming were derived from the DNA, and the V and J assignments and clone size from that table. The repertoire includes 55,000 to 75,000 clones, under 95% of them detected once, and 8% to 10% sits in the top ten. The CDR3 is made up of 20 amino acids. V was clipped by 1 base and J by 3 bases, with 25 bases between them. The germline V gene encodes CDR1 LGHNT and CDR2 FRNRAP. The rearrangement links TRBV12-5 to TRBJ1-5, with D possibly TRBD1 on 5 matching bases. The TCR comes from a human donor in a cohort sampled during active COVID-19. Sample: peripheral blood. CDR3 bases: TGTGCTAGTGGTTTGGCCCTTTTAGGGAGGGGAGGGCAATACAATCAGCCCCAGCATTTT. Its protein is CASGLALLGRGGQYNQPQHF.